A single sample is the source of the 31 T cell receptor beta chains below, sequenced in a study of blood T cell repertoires in COVID-19. Generated by immunoSEQ multiplex PCR, the TCRdb table keeps only in-frame clones and is missing some. The sample includes some 300,000 clones, about 85% of them seen just once. The sequencing input was peripheral blood. The receptors derive from a young man with active or convalescent COVID-19.

This chain links TRBV5-4 with TRBJ2-5; the D is unclear. This CDR3 has 11 amino acids. Trimming cost V 4 bases and J 3 bases, with 4 bases left between them. Germline V CDR1 and CDR2: SGHNT, YYREEE (reference sequence). CDR3 region: CASSREETQYF. The CDR3 DNA sequence: TGTGCCAGCAGCCGGGAAGAGACCCAGTACTTC.

The chain is built from TRBV7-9 and TRBJ2-5; TRBD1 agrees at 11 bases. This CDR3 comprises 15 residues. Germline trimming cut 5 bases from V and 4 bases from J; bases unmatched to any gene: 6. CDR1 SEHNR and CDR2 FQNEAQ come from the germline V gene (reference sequence). CDR3 nucleotide sequence: TGTGCCAGCAGCGGTCGGACAGGGGGCTCAGAGACCCAGTACTTC. Residues: CASSGRTGGSETQYF.

This clone was observed a single time. The chain uses TRBV27 and TRBJ2-1; 15 nucleotides match TRBD2. The CDR3 is 15 residues long. Germline CDR1 is MNHEY and CDR2 is SMNVEV (reference sequence). V shed 4 bases, J shed 9 bases, and the junction held 4 bases outside the gene matches. In nucleotides, the CDR3 is TGTGCCAGCAGTTCCCCGGGACTAGCGGGAGGTGAGCAGTTCTTC. Translated: CASSSPGLAGGEQFF.

The rearrangement links TRBV7-8 to TRBJ2-1, with D uncertain. This CDR3 is built from 16 residues. The germline V gene has CDR1 SGHVS and CDR2 FQNEAQ. Trimming shortened V by 1 base and J by 7 bases, and 17 bases separated the two germline ends. In DNA form, the CDR3 reads TGTGCCAGCAGCTTAGTTTTCGCCGGGTATGGGAATGAGCAGTTCTTC. It encodes CASSLVFAGYGNEQFF.

This clone was seen a handful of times. The rearrangement joins TRBV7-9 to TRBJ1-1; tentative D call: TRBD1 (6 bases). This CDR3 comprises 16 residues. Germline assignment: CDR1 SEHNR and CDR2 FQNEAQ (reference sequence). Trimming cost V 6 bases and J 1 base, with 18 bases left between them. The DNA for the CDR3 is TGTGCCAGCAGGTCGACAAGGGGACACTGGAACACTGAAGCTTTCTTT. Protein sequence: CASRSTRGHWNTEAFF. The entire variable domain, with the rest obtained from reference TRBV7-9 and TRBJ1-1, is as follows: DTGVSQNPRHKITKRGQNVTFRCDPISEHNRLYWYRQTLGQGPEFLTYFQNEAQLEKSRLLSDRFSAERPKGSFSTLEIQRTEQGDSAMYLCASRSTRGHWNTEAFFGQGTRLTVV.

This rearrangement joins TRBV18 to TRBJ2-7, with 12 bases matching TRBD2. The CDR3 covers 15 residues. Germline lookup yields CDR1 KGHSH and CDR2 LQKENI. Germline trimming cut 4 bases from V and 7 bases from J; bases unmatched to any gene: 8. For the CDR3, the DNA is TGTGCCAGCTCACAAGGACTAGCGGGGTTCGGGGAGCAGTACTTC. As protein: CASSQGLAGFGEQYF.

The chain couples TRBV7-9 to TRBJ2-1; TRBD1 aligns across 7 bases. V was clipped by 6 bases and J by 5 bases; unmatched bases: 4. CDR1 is SEHNR and CDR2 is FQNEAQ in the germline V gene (reference sequence). The CDR3 extends over 13 amino acids. The CDR3 DNA follows: TGTGCCAGCAGATCCGGGACAGACAATGAGCAGTTCTTC. Protein sequence: CASRSGTDNEQFF.

Written as DNA, the CDR3 is TGCGCCAGCAGCCAACCGGGACAGGGAGGAAGCACCGGGGAGCTGTTTTTT. This encodes CASSQPGQGGSTGELFF. The rearrangement joins TRBV4-1 to TRBJ2-2; 9 bases map to TRBD1. The germline CDR1 and CDR2 sequences are MGHRA and YSYEKL. This CDR3 is 17 amino acids long. The junction had 8 bases not matched to a gene; V was cut back by 2 bases and J by 4 bases.

The rearrangement uses TRBV6-5 and TRBJ2-3; D is perhaps TRBD2 (6 bases). This CDR3 is built from 13 residues. The V and J ends lost 4 bases and 4 bases respectively, with 9 bases between them. Germline V gives CDR1 MNHEY, CDR2 SVGAGI. Here the CDR3 DNA reads TGTGCCAGCAGTTCCGGGGGTGCAGATACGCAGTATTTT. It yields the protein CASSSGGADTQYF.

This clone is labeled as medium-sized (0.01 to 0.1%). The genes are TRBV20-1 and TRBJ2-7; the D is unclear. CDR3 length: 11 residues. Germline CDR1 and CDR2: DFQATT and SNEGSKA (reference sequence). V dropped 0 bases and J dropped 3 bases, with 3 bases sitting between them. In nucleotides, the CDR3 is TGCAGTGCTAGAGACAACTACGAGCAGTACTTC. It is translated as CSARDNYEQYF.

V usage is TRBV2 and J usage is TRBJ2-1; 8 bases fit TRBD2. Trimming cost V 5 bases and J 15 bases; bases outside gene matches: 6. In germline, CDR1 is SNHLY, CDR2 FYNNEI. The CDR3 is 11 amino acids. CDR3 in DNA: TGTGCCAGCAGTTCCGGGACTAGTTGGTTCTTC. It translates to CASSSGTSWFF.

This chain joins TRBV6-5 and TRBJ2-3; D is unresolved. Trimming left V 6 bases short and J 4 bases short, with 8 bases between. Looked up from germline, CDR1 is MNHEY and CDR2 is SVGAGI. This CDR3 spans 12 amino acids. DNA for the CDR3: TGTGCCAGCAGGCACTTCTCAGATACGCAGTATTTT. As protein: CASRHFSDTQYF.

J is TRBJ2-1 and V is TRBV28; the D is unclear. The germline V gene encodes CDR1 MDHEN and CDR2 SYDVKM. The germline V and J ends were trimmed by 5 bases and 5 bases, with 19 bases remaining between them. The CDR3 is 16 amino acids. CDR3 nucleotides: TGTGCCAGCAGTCCTATGCCAGAGGTGGCTAACAATGAGCAGTTCTTC. Amino acid sequence: CASSPMPEVANNEQFF.

This clone occurred a few times. This sequence joins TRBV20-1 and TRBJ2-1; 9 bases fit TRBD1. After removal of 3 bases from V and 4 bases from J, the junction contained 7 bases not matched to a gene. This CDR3 has 15 residues. CDR1 and CDR2 (germline): DFQATT, SNEGSKA (reference sequence). CDR3 in DNA: TGCAGTGCTAGTGGCAGGACAGGGGATTACAATGAGCAGTTCTTC. Protein product: CSASGRTGDYNEQFF.

This chain uses TRBV9 with TRBJ1-5, with 9 bases matching TRBD1. Germline assignment: CDR1 SGDLS and CDR2 YYNGEE. This CDR3 is 16 amino acids long. Losses at the gene ends were 4 bases for V and 4 bases for J; bases not matched to a gene: 9. Here the CDR3 reads CASSRGGTGYNQPQHF. The CDR3 nucleotides are TGTGCCAGCAGCCGAGGAGGGACAGGGTATAATCAGCCCCAGCATTTT.

This clone was counted a few times. The V and J genes are TRBV7-6 and TRBJ2-1, with D tentatively TRBD2 (5 bases). The V gene's germline CDR1 is SGHVS and CDR2 FNYEAQ. There are 15 residues in the CDR3. Trimming shortened V by 1 base and J by 2 bases, and 9 bases separated the two germline ends. The CDR3 sequence: CASSLGGPAYNEQFF. The DNA of the CDR3 is TGTGCCAGCAGCTTAGGCGGGCCCGCCTACAATGAGCAGTTCTTC.

This clone was detected only a few times. This rearrangement joins TRBV11-2 to TRBJ1-6; 9 bases agree with TRBD1. V lost 5 bases and J lost 9; bases outside the gene matches: 8. The CDR3 runs to 15 residues. CDR1 SGHAT and CDR2 FQNNGV come from the germline V gene. This chain's CDR3 is CASSTRGQGLSPLHF. For the CDR3, the DNA is TGTGCCAGCAGCACAAGGGGACAGGGACTTTCACCCCTCCACTTT.

The rearrangement joins TRBV7-2 to TRBJ2-7, with 13 bases aligning to TRBD2. V trimming: 5 bases; J trimming: 3 bases; junction bases outside the gene matches: 7. Germline assignment: CDR1 SGHTA and CDR2 FQGNSA. This CDR3 is 16 amino acids long. The CDR3 DNA follows: TGTGCCAGCAGCCCACCGGGACTAGCGGGATACTACGAGCAGTACTTC. This sequence encodes CASSPPGLAGYYEQYF.

V gene TRBV28 combines with J gene TRBJ2-7; D is perhaps TRBD1 (5 bases). The CDR3 is 14 amino acids. Per the germline V gene, CDR1 is MDHEN and CDR2 is SYDVKM. Trimming stripped 6 bases from V and 7 bases from J, with 19 bases between. CDR3: CASSIPGGQGEQYF. The CDR3, as DNA: TGTGCCAGCAGCATACCCGGCGGCCAGGGAGAGCAGTACTTC. Variable domain in full (rest from reference TRBV28 and TRBJ2-7): DVKVTQSSRYLVKRTGEKVFLECVQDMDHENMFWYRQDPGLGLRLIYFSYDVKMKEKGDIPEGYSVSREKKERFSLILESASTNQTSMYLCASSIPGGQGEQYFGPGTRLTVT.

J is TRBJ1-1 and V is TRBV23-1; 8 nucleotides line up with TRBD1. TRBV23-1 is flagged as an ORF with uncertain function. V lost 8 bases and J lost 3; bases outside the gene matches: 2. There are 12 residues in the CDR3. As DNA, the CDR3 is TGCGCCAGCCCGACAGGGGACACTGAAGCTTTCTTT. Translation: CASPTGDTEAFF.

V and J are TRBV13 and TRBJ1-5, with D maybe TRBD1 (6 bases). Germline CDR1 and CDR2: PRHDT and FYEKMQ (reference sequence). This CDR3 is 16 amino acids long. Trimming removed 0 bases from V and 1 base from J, with 10 bases in between. CDR3: CASSLGQGLSNQPQHF. The CDR3 bases are TGTGCCAGCAGCTTAGGCCAGGGGTTGAGCAATCAGCCCCAGCATTTT. Using reference TRBV13 and TRBJ1-5 for the parts outside the CDR3, the full variable domain is AAGVIQSPRHLIKEKRETATLKCYPIPRHDTVYWYQQGPGQDPQFLISFYEKMQSDKGSIPDRFSAQQFSDYHSELNMSSLELGDSALYFCASSLGQGLSNQPQHFGDGTRLSIL.

This clone has a single count. The CDR3 sequence is CASMPGQARNTEAFF. The CDR3 DNA is TGTGCCAGCATGCCGGGACAGGCCCGGAACACTGAAGCTTTCTTT. V is TRBV9 and J is TRBJ1-1, with 8 positions matching TRBD1. Germline-derived CDR1 and CDR2 are SGDLS and YYNGEE. The CDR3 is made up of 15 amino acids. J gave up 1 base and V 6 bases, and 8 bases lay outside the gene matches. The entire variable domain, with the rest obtained from reference TRBV9 and TRBJ1-1, is as follows: DSGVTQTPKHLITATGQRVTLRCSPRSGDLSVYWYQQSLDQGLQFLIQYYNGEERAKGNILERFSAQQFPDLHSELNLSSLELGDSALYFCASMPGQARNTEAFFGQGTRLTVV.

The chain carries TRBV18 and TRBJ2-1; no firm D call. Per the germline V gene, CDR1 is KGHSH and CDR2 is LQKENI. This CDR3 comprises 14 residues. V lost 3 bases to trimming and J lost 3 bases, with 9 bases between them. This CDR3 reads CASSPEQNYNEQFF. The CDR3, as DNA: TGTGCCAGCTCACCGGAGCAGAACTACAATGAGCAGTTCTTC.

The CDR3 DNA follows: TGTGCCAGCAGTGAAGCCCTGGAGAGGGTCGCGTACTTC. Its translation is CASSEALERVAYF. The J gene is TRBJ2-7, the V gene TRBV2; D may be TRBD2 (5 bases). This CDR3 has 13 residues. Trimming left V 0 bases short and J 12 bases short, with 15 bases between. Germline V gene lookup returns CDR1 SNHLY and CDR2 FYNNEI.

The chain recombines TRBV9 with TRBJ2-5, with 9 bases matching TRBD2. Germline V lookup: CDR1 SGDLS, CDR2 YYNGEE. The CDR3 consists of 16 residues. J gave up 3 bases and V 3 bases, and 9 bases lay outside the gene matches. CDR3 nucleotides: TGTGCCAGCAGCGAACTTAGCGGGGGCTTAAAAGAGACCCAGTACTTC. Its protein product is CASSELSGGLKETQYF.

The V call is TRBV6-1, the J call TRBJ2-7; 10 bases match TRBD1. V lost 4 bases and J lost 6; bases outside the gene matches: 12. The V gene's germline CDR1 is MNHNS and CDR2 SASEGT. The CDR3 spans 16 residues. The CDR3 loop is CASSAQGQGIWSEQYF. CDR3 nucleotides: TGTGCCAGCAGTGCACAGGGACAGGGGATTTGGTCCGAGCAGTACTTC.

This clone was picked up a small number of times. The rearrangement uses TRBV2 and TRBJ1-1, with D maybe TRBD1 (6 bases). V lost 10 bases and J lost 4, with 16 bases in between. Looked up from germline, CDR1 is SNHLY and CDR2 is FYNNEI. The CDR3 totals 13 residues. In DNA form, the CDR3 reads TGTGCCACCCGACCAGTGGGGGCCACTGAAGCTTTCTTT. This codes for CATRPVGATEAFF.

V is TRBV7-9 and J is TRBJ1-2; D may be TRBD1 (6 bases). The V gene lost 5 bases and the J gene lost 3 bases, with 16 bases spanning the gap. The CDR3 contains 15 residues. CDR1 and CDR2 from the germline V gene are SEHNR and FQNEAQ (reference sequence). CDR3 region: CASSRGGAEDYGYTF. The CDR3 coding sequence is TGTGCCAGCAGCCGAGGGGGGGCAGAGGACTATGGCTACACCTTC.

The gene calls are TRBV27 and TRBJ1-1; possibly TRBD1 for D (6 bases). Trimming removed 0 bases from V and 3 bases from J, with 11 bases in between. The V gene's germline CDR1 is MNHEY and CDR2 SMNVEV (reference sequence). This CDR3 is 15 amino acids long. The CDR3, as DNA: TGTGCCAGCAGTTTATCGTTCGGGGGGCACACTGAAGCTTTCTTT. Residues: CASSLSFGGHTEAFF.

CDR3 amino acids: CASSSLPGQGNTEAFF. CDR3 sequence (DNA): TGTGCCAGTAGTTCCCTACCGGGACAGGGGAACACTGAAGCTTTCTTT. This chain uses TRBV19 with TRBJ1-1; TRBD1 matches 9 bases. V trimming: 5 bases; J trimming: 1 base; junction bases outside the gene matches: 8. The CDR3 covers 16 residues. Germline V gene sequence: CDR1 LNHDA, CDR2 SQIVND (reference sequence).

The rearrangement links TRBV4-1 to TRBJ1-1, with a possible D match to TRBD1 (6 bases). V lost 5 bases to trimming and J lost 5 bases, with 15 bases between them. CDR1 is MGHRA and CDR2 is YSYEKL in the germline V gene. The CDR3 consists of 14 residues. The CDR3 sequence is CASSGDTGRTEAFF. In nucleotides, the CDR3 is TGCGCCAGCAGCGGAGATACAGGGCGAACTGAAGCTTTCTTT.